Listed below are T cell receptor beta chains from one sample, sequenced in a study of blood T cell repertoires in COVID-19. Sequencing was performed with immunoSEQ multiplex PCR; in TCRdb, only in-frame clones are kept and a portion is missing. The table records about 40,000 clones, around 90% of them present only once. Sequenced material: peripheral blood. The receptors were gathered from a woman aged 25-40 years in a cohort sampled during active COVID-19. Each CDR3 is given with its conserved first and last residue. Each record gives: clone size, J gene, V gene, CDR3 protein. The size of a clone is reported for some rows only, either as once, few or many, or as a class for expanded clones.

abundance: NA; j_gene: TRBJ1-5; v_gene: TRBV10-3; CDR3aa: CAISPRPGGDQPQHF
abundance: NA; j_gene: TRBJ2-3; v_gene: TRBV18; CDR3aa: CASSPGTGGGRGTDTQYF
abundance: NA; j_gene: TRBJ1-6; v_gene: TRBV6-5; CDR3aa: CASSYSTARYNSPLHF
abundance: once; j_gene: TRBJ1-2; v_gene: TRBV11-2; CDR3aa: CASSLVQTGIDGYTF
abundance: NA; j_gene: TRBJ1-5; v_gene: TRBV6-5; CDR3aa: CASRADRAQPQHF
abundance: NA; j_gene: TRBJ1-5; v_gene: TRBV15; CDR3aa: CATSRDWASFSNQPQHF
abundance: NA; j_gene: TRBJ1-2; v_gene: TRBV28; CDR3aa: CASSPQVYGYTF
abundance: NA; j_gene: TRBJ2-3; v_gene: TRBV24-1; CDR3aa: CATSDPRPGQIADTQYF
abundance: few; j_gene: TRBJ2-3; v_gene: TRBV6-2/TRBV6-3; CDR3aa: CASSSQGLAGAKDTQYF
abundance: NA; j_gene: TRBJ1-2; v_gene: TRBV15; CDR3aa: CATSRDLWADYGYTF
abundance: NA; j_gene: TRBJ1-1; v_gene: TRBV20-1; CDR3aa: CSASEGGTEAFF
abundance: NA; j_gene: TRBJ2-5; v_gene: TRBV29-1; CDR3aa: CSVERGRDYQETQYF
abundance: once; j_gene: TRBJ2-2; v_gene: TRBV7-6; CDR3aa: CASSLGRGKTGELFF
abundance: NA; j_gene: TRBJ1-1; v_gene: TRBV6-5; CDR3aa: CASDSGYTEAFF
abundance: NA; j_gene: TRBJ2-5; v_gene: TRBV9; CDR3aa: CASSVAGTSEETQYF
abundance: NA; j_gene: TRBJ1-3; v_gene: TRBV7-2; CDR3aa: CASSSGPLGQGTSGNTIYF
abundance: NA; j_gene: TRBJ2-3; v_gene: TRBV19; CDR3aa: CASRGGVSTDTQYF
abundance: NA; j_gene: TRBJ2-7; v_gene: TRBV12-3/TRBV12-4; CDR3aa: CASSSGSYEQYF
abundance: NA; j_gene: TRBJ2-7; v_gene: TRBV9; CDR3aa: CASSQQREGGEQYF
abundance: NA; j_gene: TRBJ2-1; v_gene: TRBV9; CDR3aa: CASSQPRTSGRRNEQFF
abundance: NA; j_gene: TRBJ2-2; v_gene: TRBV5-6; CDR3aa: CASSLRAGGRTGELFF
abundance: NA; j_gene: TRBJ2-5; v_gene: TRBV5-1; CDR3aa: CASSLPGQPLQETQYF
abundance: once; j_gene: TRBJ1-1; v_gene: TRBV19; CDR3aa: CASSVTGFSMNTEAFF
abundance: NA; j_gene: TRBJ2-7; v_gene: TRBV2; CDR3aa: CASSDTVGAYEQYF
abundance: NA; j_gene: TRBJ2-7; v_gene: TRBV6-5; CDR3aa: CASSPRLVQGGKQYF
abundance: NA; j_gene: TRBJ1-1; v_gene: TRBV29-1; CDR3aa: CSEMQGAGGTEAFF
abundance: NA; j_gene: TRBJ2-5; v_gene: TRBV4-2; CDR3aa: CASSQGLAGLQETQYF
abundance: NA; j_gene: TRBJ1-1; v_gene: TRBV6-5; CDR3aa: CASGISGTEAFF
abundance: NA; j_gene: TRBJ1-4; v_gene: TRBV5-6; CDR3aa: CASSLRQAPEKLFF
abundance: once; j_gene: TRBJ2-2; v_gene: TRBV5-6; CDR3aa: CASSLGTGAFNTGELFF
abundance: NA; j_gene: TRBJ1-1; v_gene: TRBV9; CDR3aa: CASSRPGAEAFF
abundance: NA; j_gene: TRBJ2-5; v_gene: TRBV5-6; CDR3aa: CASSLLGNSGMRGETQYF
abundance: NA; j_gene: TRBJ2-3; v_gene: TRBV30; CDR3aa: CAWSPSGSSDTQYF
abundance: NA; j_gene: TRBJ2-5; v_gene: TRBV19; CDR3aa: CASSSRSGVWTQYF
abundance: NA; j_gene: TRBJ2-1; v_gene: TRBV10-1; CDR3aa: CASSPRTGGSYNEQFF
abundance: NA; j_gene: TRBJ1-1; v_gene: TRBV4-1; CDR3aa: CASSQGGPGGVRTEAFF
abundance: NA; j_gene: TRBJ1-2; v_gene: TRBV5-6; CDR3aa: CASSLVGSDYGYTF
abundance: NA; j_gene: TRBJ1-1; v_gene: TRBV2; CDR3aa: CASSRGQPNTEAFF
abundance: NA; j_gene: TRBJ2-3; v_gene: TRBV28; CDR3aa: CASRGAHKGERDTQYF
abundance: NA; j_gene: TRBJ2-1; v_gene: TRBV29-1; CDR3aa: CSVEVYLAGDYNEQFF